The 23 T cell receptor beta chains given below trace back to one sample, sequenced in a study of blood T cell repertoires in COVID-19. The assay was immunoSEQ multiplex PCR, and TCRdb's table has in-frame clones only and misses some. The sample shows 380,000 or so clones, more than 75% of them seen only once. Sequences were obtained from PBMCs or T cells enriched from blood (not recorded which). The receptor source for this set is a man aged 25-45 years who had recovered from COVID-19.

This clone was seen just once. The same CDR3 arises from other DNA sequences in this sample as well. The gene calls are TRBV12-3 or TRBV12-4 and TRBJ1-1; 7 nucleotides agree with TRBD1. The J segment lost 5 bases and the V segment lost 5 bases, leaving 2 bases of the junction unmatched. This CDR3 region has 12 residues. CDR3 bases: TGTGCCAGCAGTCTCAGGGGGACTGAAGCTTTCTTT. Amino acids: CASSLRGTEAFF.

V is TRBV30 and J is TRBJ1-3, with D possibly being TRBD1 (6 bases). CDR1 is GTSNPN and CDR2 is SVGIG in the germline V gene (reference sequence). The V end lost 3 bases, the J end lost 1 base, and 19 bases lay between the germline ends. CDR3 length: 17 residues. The CDR3: CAWSAGLGRGSGNTIYF. CDR3 DNA sequence: TGTGCCTGGAGCGCTGGCTTGGGCAGGGGTTCTGGAAACACCATATATTTT.

This chain links TRBV12-5 with TRBJ1-2; 8 bases line up with TRBD1. Germline trimming cut 2 bases from V and 6 bases from J; bases unmatched to any gene: 2. There are 13 residues in the CDR3. Germline lookup yields CDR1 LGHNT and CDR2 FRNRAP. CDR3: CASGLPTGDGYTF. CDR3 coding DNA: TGTGCTAGTGGTTTGCCGACAGGGGATGGCTACACCTTC.

The V and J genes are TRBV6-4 and TRBJ1-6; tentative D call: TRBD1 (6 bases). Looked up from germline, CDR1 is MRHNA and CDR2 is SNTAGT. Deletions cut 5 bases from V and 13 bases from J, with 21 bases between. This CDR3 spans 15 amino acids. Here the CDR3 DNA reads TGTGCCAGCAGTCAACAGGGTAACTCGCCGGCTCCCCTCCACTTT. It is translated as CASSQQGNSPAPLHF.

This sequence joins TRBV30 and TRBJ2-7; 7 positions agree with TRBD2. CDR1 and CDR2 from the germline V gene are GTSNPN and SVGIG (reference sequence). The length of the CDR3 is 14 residues. Trimming removed 4 bases from V and 0 bases from J; junction bases left unmatched: 6. The CDR3 DNA is TGTGCCTGGATACCCCGGGACTACTCCTACGAGCAGTACTTC. Translating it yields CAWIPRDYSYEQYF.

This clone was seen just once. The chain joins TRBV3-1 (or the pseudogene TRBV3-2) to TRBJ1-1, with no clear D. The CDR3 length is 13 residues. Germline loops: CDR1 LGHDT, CDR2 YNNKEL (reference sequence). V lost 1 base, J lost 7 bases, and 10 bases lay in between. The CDR3, as DNA: TGTGCCAGCAGCCAAGCGGGGATGGGTGAAGCTTTCTTT. This gives the protein CASSQAGMGEAFF.

This clone was seen a single time. The rearrangement joins TRBV3-1 (or the pseudogene TRBV3-2) to TRBJ1-5; D uncertain. Looked up from germline, CDR1 is LGHDT and CDR2 is YNNKEL (reference sequence). The V end lost 2 bases, the J end lost 4 bases, and 9 bases lay between the germline ends. The CDR3 covers 14 residues. The CDR3 protein is CASSQFGINQPQHF. The CDR3 nucleotides are TGTGCCAGCAGCCAATTCGGGATAAATCAGCCCCAGCATTTT.

This chain joins TRBV6-6 and TRBJ2-5, with 11 nucleotides matching TRBD2. CDR1 is MNHNY and CDR2 is SVGAGI in the germline V gene (reference sequence). Germline trimming cut 6 bases from V and 4 bases from J; bases unmatched to any gene: 10. This CDR3 spans 16 amino acids. In DNA form, the CDR3 reads TGTGCCAGCAGCTCAACTAGCGGGGGTAGGGGAGAGACCCAGTACTTC. Protein: CASSSTSGGRGETQYF.

There are a few counts of this clone. The J gene is TRBJ1-2, the V gene TRBV11-2; a weak D match, TRBD1 (5 bases). Germline V gives CDR1 SGHAT, CDR2 FQNNGV. The CDR3 covers 18 residues. The V gene lost 1 base and the J gene lost 7 bases, with 25 bases spanning the gap. The CDR3 sequence is CASSLAPPNRLQFRGYTF. In nucleotides, the CDR3 is TGTGCCAGCAGCTTAGCCCCCCCCAACAGGCTACAATTCCGTGGCTACACCTTC.

This chain uses TRBV28 with TRBJ1-2; 8 bases are shared with TRBD1. CDR1 is MDHEN, CDR2 SYDVKM, per germline. CDR3 size: 13 residues. V was pared by 5 bases and J by 5 bases, with 4 bases of the junction left unmatched. This CDR3 reads CASSPTGAYGYTF. The CDR3, as DNA: TGTGCCAGCAGTCCGACAGGGGCATATGGCTACACCTTC.

V is TRBV27 and J is TRBJ2-5, with 10 bases that match TRBD2. Germline values: CDR1 MNHEY, CDR2 SMNVEV (reference sequence). The V segment lost 5 bases and the J segment 4 bases; nucleotides outside the gene matches: 7. The CDR3 runs 15 residues. This chain's CDR3 is CASSPQAGGRETQYF. The CDR3 DNA reads as TGTGCCAGCAGTCCCCAAGCGGGGGGGCGAGAGACCCAGTACTTC.

The table lists this clone with a few counts. This sample includes further DNA sequences coding for the same CDR3. The rearrangement joins TRBV6-5 to TRBJ2-7; no reliable D call. The CDR3 totals 14 residues. Germline V gene data show CDR1 as MNHEY and CDR2 as SVGAGI. V dropped 0 bases and J dropped 3 bases, with 9 bases sitting between them. The CDR3 nucleotides read TGTGCCAGCAGTTACTCGACGGGTGGCTACGAGCAGTACTTC. Its protein product is CASSYSTGGYEQYF.

A few counts support this clone. The CDR3 DNA sequence: TGTGCCAGCTCAAGGACAGGGGGCGACTATGGCTACACCTTC. Protein: CASSRTGGDYGYTF. The chain couples TRBV18 to TRBJ1-2; 11 nucleotides align to TRBD1. The CDR3 spans 14 residues. Germline V CDR1 and CDR2: KGHSH, LQKENI. With V trimmed by 5 bases and J by 3 bases, 2 bases remained unmatched. The full variable domain, in which reference TRBV18 and TRBJ1-2 provide the parts outside the CDR3, is NAGVMQNPRHLVRRRGQEARLRCSPMKGHSHVYWYRQLPEEGLKFMVYLQKENIIDESGMPKERFSAEFPKEGPSILRIQQVVRGDSAAYFCASSRTGGDYGYTFGSGTRLTVV.

CDR3 sequence: CASSSIGMDEKLFF. For the CDR3, the DNA is TGTGCCAGCAGCTCCATCGGTATGGATGAAAAACTGTTTTTT. The chain carries TRBV7-2 and TRBJ1-4; D gene unclear. The CDR3 runs 14 residues. Deletions cut 4 bases from V and 6 bases from J, with 12 bases between. Germline V gene lookup returns CDR1 SGHTA and CDR2 FQGNSA.

V and J are TRBV4-1 and TRBJ2-1; 14 nucleotides align to TRBD2. Germline V gene sequence: CDR1 MGHRA, CDR2 YSYEKL. This CDR3 contains 19 residues. Losses at the gene ends were 2 bases for V and 5 bases for J; bases not matched to a gene: 11. In DNA form, the CDR3 reads TGCGCCAGCAGCCAACGATCGACTAGCGGGGGGGTTAGCGACAATGAGCAGTTCTTC. It specifies CASSQRSTSGGVSDNEQFF.

This clone has only one observation. The chain has TRBV10-3 and TRBJ1-2; D unresolved. CDR3 size: 11 residues. With 4 bases removed from V and 8 bases from J, the gap between germline ends came to 8 bases. Germline values: CDR1 ENHRY, CDR2 SYGVKD. The CDR3 bases are TGTGCCATCAGTGTCGGGGAGGGCTACACCTTC. Translation: CAISVGEGYTF.

The CDR3 reads CASSSPGANYGYTF. CDR3 in DNA: TGTGCCAGCAGCTCACCGGGGGCTAACTATGGCTACACCTTC. The chain carries TRBV7-9 and TRBJ1-2, with a weak D call TRBD1 (5 bases). The CDR3 length is 14 residues. Between the trimmed V and J ends, which lost 4 bases and 0 bases, there was a span of 9 bases. Germline CDR1 SEHNR, CDR2 FQNEAQ (reference sequence).

The V and J genes are TRBV30 and TRBJ2-7; 8 bases fit TRBD2. From germline, CDR1 is GTSNPN and CDR2 SVGIG (reference sequence). V dropped 0 bases and J dropped 2; count of bases not matched to a gene: 3. The CDR3 is 14 residues long. The CDR3 bases are TGTGCCTGGAGTGTAACGGGGGGGCCCTACGAGCAGTACTTC. Protein product: CAWSVTGGPYEQYF.

A word on this clone: At the DNA level, this CDR3 is encoded by other sequences in the same sample as well. The chain employs TRBV14 and TRBJ2-7, with D hard to call. The CDR3 length is 11 residues. V shed 3 bases and J shed 4 bases, with 4 bases lying between them. From germline, CDR1 is SGHDN and CDR2 FVKESK. The CDR3 here is CASSHTYEQYF. In nucleotides, the CDR3 is TGTGCCAGCAGCCACACATACGAGCAGTACTTC.

This clone is a singleton in its sample. V usage is TRBV18 and J usage is TRBJ2-1; D is perhaps TRBD2 (6 bases). Germline V gives CDR1 KGHSH, CDR2 LQKENI. This CDR3 has 14 amino acids. Trimming left V 5 bases short and J 6 bases short, with 14 bases between. The CDR3 region has the DNA TGTGCCAGCTCAGAGTCTCGGGAGTTCAATGAGCAGTTCTTC. It codes for CASSESREFNEQFF.

This clone was seen a few times. The rearrangement uses TRBV7-2 and TRBJ2-7; D possibly corresponds to TRBD1 (5 bases). This CDR3 has 11 residues. The V end was cut by 5 bases, the J end by 3 bases, with 5 bases between. The V gene's germline CDR1 is SGHTA and CDR2 FQGNSA. The CDR3 sequence: CASSGHYEQYF. CDR3 in DNA: TGTGCCAGCAGCGGACACTACGAGCAGTACTTC.

The chain carries TRBV6-1 and TRBJ1-6; TRBD1 might be the D (5 bases). V gave up 1 base and J gave up 9 bases, with 13 bases separating them. Germline CDR1 is MNHNS and CDR2 is SASEGT. The CDR3 covers 15 residues. The CDR3: CASSEVSRAGSPLHF. The CDR3 DNA reads TGTGCCAGCAGTGAAGTCTCCAGGGCAGGTTCACCCCTCCACTTT.

This clone appeared a few times. This chain links TRBV4-1 with TRBJ2-5; no reliable D call. Germline V gives CDR1 MGHRA, CDR2 YSYEKL. Deletions cut 2 bases from V and 4 bases from J, with 8 bases between. The length of the CDR3 is 13 residues. CDR3 nucleotide sequence: TGCGCCAGCAGCCAATGGCAGGCAGAGACCCAGTACTTC. Amino acids: CASSQWQAETQYF.